What follows are 32 T cell receptor beta chains derived from one specimen sequenced in a study of regulatory T cells in long-lasting Graves disease. In building TCR beta libraries, iRepertoire HTBI primers were used together with Arm-PCR of CDR3 regions. Each CDR3 protein is one row after TCRdb ran MiXCR on the multiplex PCR reads. The sample yields about 610,000 distinct CDR3 sequences, 16% seen once. As for time point: newly diagnosed GD, antithyroid drugs for less than 3 months. Following extraction of RNA from PBMCs, that RNA was used to make the TCR library. This sample also appeared in a second study, on T cells in Graves' hyperthyroidism and ophthalmopathy.

The starting material was peripheral blood mononuclear cells (PBMCs), obtained at new diagnosis, from a patient treated with antithyroid drugs. These TCRs come from a man younger than 35 with Graves disease.

This clonotype was detected a few times. V usage is TRBV6-2 or TRBV6-3 and J usage is TRBJ1-3; D unclear. Germline loops: CDR1 MNHEY, CDR2 SVGEGT. V shed 2 bases and J shed 3 bases, with 11 bases lying between them. The CDR3 is 15 residues long. The CDR3 DNA reads TGTGCCAGCAGTTACGGGCAGGAGATTGGAAACACCATATATTTT. Residues: CASSYGQEIGNTIYF.

At least ten counts were recorded for this clonotype. The chain links TRBV12-5 to TRBJ2-1, with 9 bases fitting TRBD1. This CDR3 comprises 15 residues. In germline, CDR1 is LGHNT, CDR2 FRNRAP. The junction had 11 bases not matched to a gene; V was cut back by 6 bases and J by 8 bases. CDR3 residues: CASGPPSQGADEQFF. The CDR3 coding sequence is TGTGCTAGTGGACCCCCGTCACAGGGGGCTGATGAGCAGTTCTTC.

A few counts support this clonotype. The V and J genes are TRBV20-1 and TRBJ1-1; D not resolved. Germline V CDR1 and CDR2: DFQATT, SNEGSKA (reference sequence). The CDR3 is 13 amino acids. Trimming cost V 3 bases and J 0 bases, with 8 bases left between them. This CDR3 reads CSASAVLNTEAFF. DNA of the CDR3: TGCAGTGCTAGCGCCGTTCTGAACACTGAAGCTTTCTTT.

As regards this clonotype: A far more abundant clone sits one base away, making this likely a read error. This chain's CDR3 is CASSLIRRASGRAMNEQLF. The CDR3 nucleotides are TGTGCCAGCAGCTTAATCCGGCGGGCTAGCGGGAGGGCCATGAATGAGCAGCTCTTC. The chain is built from TRBV7-9 and TRBJ2-1; TRBD2 aligns across 12 bases. CDR3 length: 19 residues. Per the germline V gene, CDR1 is SEHNR and CDR2 is FQNEAQ (reference sequence).

This clonotype has just a few counts. The chain recombines TRBV4-2 with TRBJ1-2; D is possibly TRBD1 (5 bases). Germline values: CDR1 LGHNA, CDR2 YNFKEQ. This CDR3 comprises 12 residues. Trimming removed 8 bases from V and 7 bases from J, with 14 bases in between. CDR3 sequence: CASRGRAFGYTF. CDR3 bases: TGTGCCAGCCGGGGCAGGGCATTTGGCTACACCTTC.

For this clonotype: Being one base from a much bigger clone, this may be a read error. The chain recombines TRBV6-2 or TRBV6-3 with TRBJ2-4, with D possibly matching TRBD2 (5 bases). The CDR3 length is 15 residues. Germline CDR1 MNHEY, CDR2 SVGEGT. The CDR3 bases are TGTGCCAGCAATTACGGGGTCGAATTGGGGAACATTCAGTACTTC. Residues: CASNYGVELGNIQYF.

J is TRBJ2-7 and V is TRBV19; TRBD1 aligns across 9 bases. Germline lookup yields CDR1 LNHDA and CDR2 SQIVND (reference sequence). The CDR3 spans 15 residues. With V trimmed by 4 bases and J by 5 bases, 9 bases remained unmatched. This CDR3 is CASSTSGTGRDEQYF. CDR3 coding DNA: TGTGCCAGTAGTACCTCCGGGACAGGGAGGGACGAGCAGTACTTC.

This clonotype was seen ten or more times. The V gene is TRBV5-1, the J gene TRBJ2-1; TRBD2 matches at 14 bases. V lost 4 bases, J lost 8 bases, and 8 bases stayed unmatched. This CDR3 comprises 16 residues. Germline V CDR1 and CDR2: SGHRS, YFSETQ. CDR3 in amino acids: CASSGPGLAGAHEQFF. The CDR3 bases are TGCGCCAGCAGCGGGCCGGGACTAGCGGGAGCGCATGAGCAGTTCTTC.

This clonotype occurred a few times. The chain has TRBV2 and TRBJ1-5, with 7 bases identical to TRBD1. CDR1 and CDR2 (germline): SNHLY, FYNNEI. The J segment lost 7 bases and the V segment lost 4 bases, leaving 13 bases of the junction unmatched. CDR3 size: 16 residues. CDR3 amino acids: CASSVMINRGGQPQHF. In nucleotides, the CDR3 is TGTGCCAGCAGTGTCATGATCAACAGGGGTGGACAGCCCCAGCATTTT.

The table lists this clonotype with a few counts. This rearrangement joins TRBV2 to TRBJ1-4, with unresolved D. The CDR3 consists of 15 residues. The V end was cut by 4 bases, the J end by 5 bases, with 14 bases between. CDR1 is SNHLY, CDR2 FYNNEI, per germline. In DNA form, the CDR3 reads TGTGCCAGCAGTGTAAGACCGGGCGGCAATGAAAAACTGTTTTTT. It is translated as CASSVRPGGNEKLFF.

The rearrangement uses TRBV6-2 or TRBV6-3 and TRBJ2-7; 8 nucleotides match TRBD2. Germline loops: CDR1 MNHEY, CDR2 SVGEGT. The ends lost 6 bases at V and 3 bases at J; junction bases unmatched: 7. This CDR3 comprises 14 residues. As DNA, the CDR3 is TGTGCCAGCAGGGGGGGACTAGTCGACTACGAGCAGTACTTC. Protein: CASRGGLVDYEQYF.

This clonotype was observed a few times. The chain joins TRBV6-1 to TRBJ2-1, with 8 bases lining up with TRBD2. Germline values: CDR1 MNHNS, CDR2 SASEGT. V lost 7 bases to trimming and J lost 6 bases; unmatched junction nucleotides: 11. The CDR3 is 15 amino acids. The DNA for the CDR3 is TGTGCCAGCACACCGGGTCTAGCGGGTATCAATGAGCAGTTCTTC. Amino acids: CASTPGLAGINEQFF.

This clonotype was found a few times. The chain couples TRBV28 to TRBJ2-7; D possibly corresponds to TRBD1 (6 bases). The germline V gene encodes CDR1 MDHEN and CDR2 SYDVKM. V was cut by 6 bases and J by 6 bases, with 18 bases left in between. The CDR3 runs to 14 residues. The CDR3 coding sequence is TGTGCCAGCAGGTCCCCCGGGACAACCTCCGAGCAGTACTTC. It specifies CASRSPGTTSEQYF. Variable domain in full (rest from reference TRBV28 and TRBJ2-7): DVKVTQSSRYLVKRTGEKVFLECVQDMDHENMFWYRQDPGLGLRLIYFSYDVKMKEKGDIPEGYSVSREKKERFSLILESASTNQTSMYLCASRSPGTTSEQYFGPGTRLTVT.

The V call is TRBV28, the J call TRBJ2-3; D is undetermined. V was trimmed by 6 bases and J by 2 bases, leaving 18 bases between them. The CDR3 loop spans 16 amino acids. CDR1 and CDR2 from the germline V gene are MDHEN and SYDVKM. CDR3 amino acids: CASSPDSLLNTDTQYF. The CDR3 coding sequence is TGTGCCAGCAGCCCCGACTCACTACTTAACACAGATACGCAGTATTTT.

A word on this clonotype: The junction differs from germline at one of its ends, possibly a read error. V is TRBV29-1 and J is TRBJ2-1, with TRBD2 matching 9 bases. The V gene's germline CDR1 is SQVTM and CDR2 ANQGSEA. The CDR3 is made up of 12 amino acids. In DNA, the CDR3 is TGCAGCGTTGGTTCTAGCGGGAATGAGCAGCTCTTC. This translates into CSVGSSGNEQLF.

Turning to this clonotype: The CDR3 end shows no conserved phenylalanine or tryptophan, and so a read error is likely. Because the CDR3's place on the DNA is in doubt, the DNA is left out and the CDR3 is given as listed by TCRdb. The chain combines TRBV6-1 with TRBJ2-5; the D segment call TRBD2 is taken from the table without a DNA check. 11 amino acids form the CDR3, both terminal residues included. Germline CDR1 is MNHNS and CDR2 is SASEGT. CDR3: CASIYGTTREL.

This clonotype has at least ten counts. V gene TRBV27 combines with J gene TRBJ1-2; D is unresolved. Germline V gene data show CDR1 as MNHEY and CDR2 as SMNVEV (reference sequence). The CDR3 extends over 16 amino acids. The V and J ends lost 10 bases and 4 bases respectively, with 25 bases between them. CDR3 nucleotide sequence: TGTGCCACCCGAATCCCGGGTCCAACCAGCCTCTATGGCTACACCTTC. Translating it yields CATRIPGPTSLYGYTF.

The CDR3 region is CASSLEEDTYEQYF. For the CDR3, the DNA is TGTGCCAGCAGCTTGGAAGAAGATACCTACGAGCAGTACTTC. The chain links TRBV5-6 to TRBJ2-7; no firm D call. This CDR3 is 14 amino acids long. The V gene's germline CDR1 is SGHDT and CDR2 YYEEEE. Trimming took off 0 bases at V and 2 bases at J, with 9 bases between the two ends.

The chain joins TRBV4-1 to TRBJ1-2, with 8 positions matching TRBD1. CDR1 is MGHRA, CDR2 YSYEKL, per germline. The CDR3 has 15 amino acids. V shed 1 base and J 2 bases; nucleotides not matched to a gene: 3. The CDR3 is CASSQARGLNYGYTF. Written as DNA, the CDR3 is TGCGCCAGCAGCCAAGCCAGGGGGCTCAACTATGGCTACACCTTC.

The rearrangement uses TRBV29-1 and TRBJ2-7; 11 bases are shared with TRBD1. Unmatched junction bases numbered 6, after V lost 7 bases and J lost 1 base. Per germline, CDR1 SQVTM and CDR2 ANQGSEA. The CDR3 length is 14 residues. The CDR3 nucleotides are TGCAGCGCTGAGGACAGGGGGCTTTCCTACGAGCAGTACTTC. It codes for CSAEDRGLSYEQYF.

As to this clonotype: At one end, the junction sequence differs from germline, possibly due to a read error. The chain employs TRBV29-1 and TRBJ2-7; D tentatively fits TRBD1 or TRBD2 (5 bases each). The CDR3 contains 14 residues. Per the germline V gene, CDR1 is SQVTM and CDR2 is ANQGSEA. The CDR3 reads CSVSPGPNAVEQHF. CDR3 nucleotides: TGCAGCGTTAGTCCGGGACCCAACGCAGTCGAGCAGCACTTC.

This clonotype has more than one count but fewer than ten. The V gene is TRBV7-3, the J gene TRBJ2-2, with D unclear. Germline-derived CDR1 and CDR2 are SGHTA and FQGTGA. V dropped 5 bases and J dropped 7 bases, with 11 bases sitting between them. This CDR3 has 13 amino acids. CDR3: CASSQNNGGELFF. As DNA, the CDR3 is TGTGCCAGCAGCCAAAACAACGGCGGGGAGCTGTTTTTT. The full variable domain, its missing parts supplied by reference TRBV7-3 and TRBJ2-2, is GAGVSQTPSNKVTEKGKYVELRCDPISGHTALYWYRQSLGQGPEFLIYFQGTGAADDSGLPNDRFFAVRPEGSVSTLKIQRTERGDSAVYLCASSQNNGGELFFGEGSRLTVL.

V usage is TRBV27 and J usage is TRBJ1-1; D is ambiguous. Germline V gene sequence: CDR1 MNHEY, CDR2 SMNVEV (reference sequence). The CDR3 is 15 amino acids. The V end was cut by 0 bases, the J end by 0 bases, with 8 bases between. The CDR3 spells CASSLSPGMNTEAFF. The DNA for the CDR3 is TGTGCCAGCAGTTTATCCCCGGGAATGAACACTGAAGCTTTCTTT.

The gene calls are TRBV29-1 and TRBJ2-7, with D hard to call. Germline V gene data show CDR1 as SQVTM and CDR2 as ANQGSEA. Trimming took 7 bases from V and 6 from J, leaving 22 bases between them. This CDR3 spans 14 amino acids. CDR3: CSALNPAGGREQYF. The CDR3, as DNA: TGCAGCGCCCTAAACCCCGCAGGTGGGCGCGAGCAGTACTTC.

CDR3 nucleotides: TGTGCCAGCAGCGTCTCCAGCCTGAATGAGCAGTTCTTC. The encoded protein is CASSVSSLNEQFF. The rearrangement links TRBV9 to TRBJ2-1; D gene ambiguous. The germline CDR1 and CDR2 sequences are SGDLS and YYNGEE. Trimming cost V 2 bases and J 7 bases, with 10 bases left between them. The CDR3 sequence is 13 residues long.

This clonotype was recorded at least ten times. The chain couples TRBV13 to TRBJ1-5; maybe TRBD1 (5 bases). V lost 5 bases, J lost 5 bases, and 10 bases lay in between. This CDR3 contains 13 residues. Germline assignment: CDR1 PRHDT and CDR2 FYEKMQ (reference sequence). The CDR3 region is CASSMRGDQPQHF. In DNA form, the CDR3 reads TGTGCCAGCAGCATGAGGGGAGATCAGCCCCAGCATTTT.

V gene TRBV9 combines with J gene TRBJ2-2, with D possibly matching TRBD2 (5 bases). Trimming took 3 bases from V and 4 from J, leaving 19 bases between them. Germline-derived CDR1 and CDR2 are SGDLS and YYNGEE. The CDR3 length is 17 residues. The CDR3 loop reads CASSGVGRAPGTGELFF. CDR3 bases: TGTGCCAGCAGCGGGGTTGGGAGAGCTCCAGGCACCGGGGAGCTGTTTTTT.

Of note for this clonotype: This CDR3 is missing its conserved last phenylalanine or tryptophan, likely due to a read error. V and J are TRBV6-2 or TRBV6-3 and TRBJ1-5; D is unresolved. The V end lost 8 bases, the J end lost 7 bases, and 21 bases lay between the germline ends. The CDR3 length is 15 residues. Germline-derived CDR1 and CDR2 are MNHEY and SVGEGT. CDR3 sequence: CASLPLSGERQPQHS. The CDR3 DNA sequence: TGTGCCAGCCTACCCCTCTCTGGGGAGCGGCAGCCCCAGCATTCT.

This clonotype was detected many times. This chain connects TRBV12-3 or TRBV12-4 to TRBJ2-7, with D hard to call. The CDR3 runs 13 residues. V dropped 5 bases and J dropped 5 bases, with 13 bases sitting between them. The CDR3 sequence: CASSAGSSDEQYF. Here the CDR3 DNA reads TGTGCCAGCAGTGCAGGTTCCAGTGACGAGCAGTACTTC.

The CDR3 loop reads CASSPGQAPNYGYTF. CDR3 in DNA: TGTGCCAGCAGCCCCGGACAGGCCCCTAACTATGGCTACACCTTC. This chain links TRBV5-4 with TRBJ1-2; 7 bases are shared with TRBD1. Germline assignment: CDR1 SGHNT and CDR2 YYREEE (reference sequence). This CDR3 region has 15 residues. Trimming took 4 bases from V and 0 from J; bases not matched to a gene: 6.

This clonotype was recorded many times. The chain has TRBV28 and TRBJ1-2; D ambiguous. The germline V and J ends were trimmed by 1 base and 6 bases, with 6 bases remaining between them. This CDR3 is 12 amino acids long. From germline, CDR1 is MDHEN and CDR2 SYDVKM. The CDR3 loop reads CASSLSFNGYTF. The CDR3 nucleotides are TGTGCCAGCAGTTTATCTTTTAATGGCTACACCTTC.

This clonotype has just a few counts. The J gene is TRBJ2-1, the V gene TRBV20-1; D may be TRBD1 (6 bases). This CDR3 is 14 amino acids long. The germline V gene has CDR1 DFQATT and CDR2 SNEGSKA (reference sequence). V was shortened by 7 bases and J by 3 bases, with 16 bases between the two germline ends. The CDR3 nucleotides read TGCAGTGTCTGGGGGCGAATGTTCTACAATGAGCAGTTCTTC. It translates to CSVWGRMFYNEQFF.